Below, 26 T cell receptor beta chains from the same sample are listed, as sequenced in a study of blood T cell repertoires in COVID-19. This table comes from immunoSEQ multiplex PCR, and its TCRdb copy is limited to in-frame clones, with some not included. The sample yields some 230,000 clones, roughly 89% seen once. Material: peripheral blood. These receptors were obtained from a man under 40 who had recovered from COVID-19.

The chain employs TRBV11-2 and TRBJ1-5; the D gene is possibly TRBD1 (6 bases). This CDR3 is 16 amino acids long. The germline V gene encodes CDR1 SGHAT and CDR2 FQNNGV. V was clipped by 1 base and J by 6 bases, with 16 bases between them. The CDR3 spells CASSLGVHRVGQPQHF. CDR3 DNA: TGTGCCAGCAGCTTAGGGGTACACAGGGTTGGTCAGCCCCAGCATTTT.

The V and J genes are TRBV5-4 and TRBJ2-7; TRBD1 matches 11 bases. The V and J ends lost 4 bases and 4 bases, in that order; junction bases with no gene match: 7. The CDR3 is made up of 15 amino acids. Per germline, CDR1 SGHNT and CDR2 YYREEE (reference sequence). The CDR3 nucleotides read TGTGCCAGCAGCCCTGGGACAGGGGGAGTTTACGAGCAGTACTTC. Amino acids: CASSPGTGGVYEQYF.

The chain carries TRBV3-1 (or the pseudogene TRBV3-2) and TRBJ2-1; no clear D. This CDR3 region has 13 residues. The V end lost 0 bases, the J end lost 6 bases, and 6 bases lay between the germline ends. The germline CDR1 and CDR2 sequences are LGHDT and YNNKEL (reference sequence). CDR3 in DNA: TGTGCCAGCAGCCAAGATCGCGTCAATGAGCAGTTCTTC. This gives the protein CASSQDRVNEQFF.

This chain joins TRBV2 and TRBJ1-5; TRBD1 matches at 9 bases. The J segment lost 6 bases and the V segment lost 3 bases, leaving 0 bases of the junction unmatched. The CDR3 runs 13 residues. Germline loops: CDR1 SNHLY, CDR2 FYNNEI. CDR3 protein: CASSEGQGQPQHF. The CDR3 coding sequence is TGTGCCAGCAGTGAGGGACAGGGTCAGCCCCAGCATTTT.

The V call is TRBV5-1, the J call TRBJ2-7, with D tentatively TRBD1 (7 bases). This CDR3 region has 15 residues. In germline, CDR1 is SGHRS, CDR2 YFSETQ. The V gene lost 4 bases and the J gene lost 3 bases, with 17 bases spanning the gap. CDR3 protein: CASSRETGTFYEQYF. The CDR3 bases are TGCGCCAGCAGCCGGGAGACAGGGACCTTCTACGAGCAGTACTTC.

The chain recombines TRBV6-5 with TRBJ2-7; 8 bases are a match to TRBD1. The CDR3 has 14 residues. V shed 6 bases, J shed 1 base, and the junction held 5 bases outside the gene matches. The V gene's germline CDR1 is MNHEY and CDR2 SVGAGI. The CDR3 sequence is CASSGQGMSYEQYF. The CDR3 region has the DNA TGTGCCAGCAGCGGACAGGGTATGTCCTACGAGCAGTACTTC.

The chain links TRBV7-2 to TRBJ2-7, with D possibly TRBD1 on 6 matching bases. CDR1 and CDR2 (germline): SGHTA, FQGNSA. The V end lost 4 bases, the J end lost 1 base, and 11 bases lay between the germline ends. The CDR3 consists of 14 residues. The CDR3: CASSSNRASYEQYF. CDR3 nucleotide sequence: TGTGCCAGCAGCTCCAACAGGGCGTCCTACGAGCAGTACTTC.

A single count supports this clone. The J gene is TRBJ2-7, the V gene TRBV5-1, with D perhaps matching TRBD1 (5 bases). Germline V gene data show CDR1 as SGHRS and CDR2 as YFSETQ. Trimming removed 3 bases from V and 1 base from J, with 20 bases in between. The CDR3 is 17 residues long. CDR3 nucleotides: TGCGCCAGCAGCTCCCACACCATGCAGGGTGGGTCCTACGAGCAGTACTTC. Translation gives CASSSHTMQGGSYEQYF.

V gene TRBV5-5 combines with J gene TRBJ2-7; D perhaps matches TRBD2 (5 bases). This CDR3 is built from 14 residues. CDR1 is SGHKS, CDR2 YYEKEE, per germline (reference sequence). V lost 4 bases and J 4 bases, leaving 15 bases between the germline ends. As DNA, the CDR3 is TGTGCCAGCAGCCTAGTATCGGGGATTTACGAGCAGTACTTC. Residues: CASSLVSGIYEQYF.

This chain joins TRBV9 and TRBJ2-3; TRBD2 matches 8 bases. CDR1 and CDR2 (germline): SGDLS, YYNGEE. The V and J ends lost 0 bases and 1 base, in that order; junction bases with no gene match: 10. This CDR3 region has 18 residues. CDR3 DNA: TGTGCCAGCAGCGTAGTCCCCCCGGGGGGGCGAGGCACAGATACGCAGTATTTT. Protein sequence: CASSVVPPGGRGTDTQYF.

The chain links TRBV10-3 to TRBJ2-2, with 9 bases identical to TRBD2. Germline-derived CDR1 and CDR2 are ENHRY and SYGVKD. V trimming: 0 bases; J trimming: 5 bases; junction bases outside the gene matches: 4. This CDR3 comprises 16 residues. The CDR3 DNA reads as TGTGCCATCAGTGAGTCCGGGACTAGCTTAACCGGGGAGCTGTTTTTT. It translates to CAISESGTSLTGELFF.

The rearrangement uses TRBV20-1 and TRBJ2-1; 8 nucleotides align to TRBD1. Germline CDR1 and CDR2: DFQATT and SNEGSKA (reference sequence). There are 13 residues in the CDR3. J gave up 7 bases and V 3 bases, and 5 bases lay outside the gene matches. The CDR3 nucleotides read TGCAGTGCTAGTGACAGGGGTAGGAATGAGCAGTTCTTC. Protein: CSASDRGRNEQFF.

The V gene is TRBV6-4, the J gene TRBJ1-2; a weak D match, TRBD1 (6 bases). The CDR3 runs to 17 residues. From germline, CDR1 is MRHNA and CDR2 SNTAGT. Trimming removed 2 bases at V and 8 bases at J, with 24 bases between. In DNA form, the CDR3 reads TGTGCCAGCAGTGACGATTGGAAGGGCAGGGGTATTCGGGGCTACACCTTC. It is translated as CASSDDWKGRGIRGYTF.

The rearrangement joins TRBV6-5 to TRBJ2-7, with 10 bases aligning to TRBD1. The junction had 4 bases not matched to a gene; V was cut back by 5 bases and J by 3 bases. The CDR3 is 14 residues long. CDR1 and CDR2 from the germline V gene are MNHEY and SVGAGI. CDR3 coding DNA: TGTGCCAGCAGTCAGACAGGGGGCGGCTACGAGCAGTACTTC. Its protein product is CASSQTGGGYEQYF.

Note on this clone: A read error may account for a junction end that differs from germline. The chain links TRBV10-1 to TRBJ2-1, with TRBD1 identical over 7 bases. This CDR3 region has 16 residues. Germline CDR1 is WNHNN and CDR2 is SYGVQD (reference sequence). DNA for the CDR3: TGCGCCAGTAGTGGGACAGAAGCCGGCTCCTACAATGAGCAGTTCTTC. This sequence encodes CASSGTEAGSYNEQFF.

The chain uses TRBV6-1 and TRBJ1-5, with 7 bases matching TRBD1. Germline lookup yields CDR1 MNHNS and CDR2 SASEGT. The ends lost 3 bases at V and 6 bases at J; junction bases unmatched: 8. This CDR3 is built from 15 residues. The CDR3 loop reads CASSDLTGDAQPQHF. CDR3 coding DNA: TGTGCCAGCAGTGATCTCACAGGGGATGCTCAGCCCCAGCATTTT.

The CDR3 DNA is TGTGCCAGCTCACCGCCTCTAGCGGACCAAGAGACCCAGTACTTC. Translation: CASSPPLADQETQYF. V usage is TRBV18 and J usage is TRBJ2-5; 7 nucleotides match TRBD2. Looked up from germline, CDR1 is KGHSH and CDR2 is LQKENI. This CDR3 has 15 residues. Trimming at V came to 3 bases and at J to 0 bases, leaving 4 bases not matched to a gene.

The V and J genes are TRBV19 and TRBJ2-3, with D possibly being TRBD1 (7 bases). V was shortened by 3 bases and J by 0 bases, with 16 bases between the two germline ends. The CDR3 runs 17 residues. CDR1 is LNHDA and CDR2 is SQIVND in the germline V gene (reference sequence). Here the CDR3 reads CASSIRSSGGSTDTQYF. DNA for the CDR3: TGTGCCAGTAGTATTCGGTCGTCAGGGGGGAGCACAGATACGCAGTATTTT.

This sequence joins TRBV4-1 and TRBJ1-4; 8 bases line up with TRBD1. The germline gives CDR1 MGHRA, CDR2 YSYEKL. The trim removed 4 bases at V and 10 bases at J, leaving 2 bases unmatched. There are 12 residues in the CDR3. CDR3: CASSLGQGKLFF. The CDR3 DNA follows: TGCGCCAGCAGCCTCGGACAGGGAAAACTGTTTTTT.

V and J are TRBV19 and TRBJ1-4; 7 nucleotides agree with TRBD1. Per germline, CDR1 LNHDA and CDR2 SQIVND (reference sequence). This CDR3 is 15 amino acids long. Unmatched junction bases numbered 6, after V lost 1 base and J lost 7 bases. CDR3 in DNA: TGTGCCAGTAGTATAGGGAGACAGGGTGTTGAAAAACTGTTTTTT. Translated, it gives CASSIGRQGVEKLFF.

CDR3 nucleotide sequence: TGTGCCAGCAGCTTAGCCCCGGGGAACACTGAAGCTTTCTTT. Amino acids: CASSLAPGNTEAFF. This chain joins TRBV7-2 and TRBJ1-1; D is undetermined. Trimming cost V 0 bases and J 1 base, with 6 bases left between them. The CDR3 covers 14 residues. CDR1 and CDR2 from the germline V gene are SGHTA and FQGNSA.

This clone was detected once. The sample holds other DNA sequences that translate to the same CDR3. The chain is built from TRBV11-2 and TRBJ1-3, with D perhaps TRBD1 (5 bases). The CDR3 covers 14 residues. Germline V lookup: CDR1 SGHAT, CDR2 FQNNGV. Trimming stripped 0 bases from V and 2 bases from J, with 5 bases between. CDR3 amino acids: CASSLDRAGNTIYF. The DNA of the CDR3 is TGTGCCAGCAGCTTAGACAGGGCTGGAAACACCATATATTTT.

This clone was counted a single time. The chain uses TRBV9 and TRBJ2-7; D not certain. Per germline, CDR1 SGDLS and CDR2 YYNGEE. Trimming stripped 1 base from V and 2 bases from J, with 13 bases between. This CDR3 has 15 amino acids. The CDR3 DNA follows: TGTGCCAGCAGCGTATCAGGTTTTATTACCTACGAGCAGTACTTC. Amino acid sequence: CASSVSGFITYEQYF.

The rearrangement links TRBV7-2 to TRBJ1-4; the D gene is possibly TRBD1 (6 bases). Trimming shortened V by 5 bases and J by 6 bases, and 10 bases separated the two germline ends. CDR3 length: 13 amino acids. Germline V CDR1 and CDR2: SGHTA, FQGNSA. CDR3 nucleotide sequence: TGTGCCAGCAGCCGCGAGGGGGATGAAAAACTGTTTTTT. This gives the protein CASSREGDEKLFF.

The CDR3 here is CASSYTGGYEQYF. In nucleotides, the CDR3 is TGTGCCAGCAGTTACACAGGGGGCTACGAGCAGTACTTC. The gene calls are TRBV6-5 and TRBJ2-7, with 8 bases fitting TRBD1. Germline CDR1 and CDR2: MNHEY and SVGAGI. Unmatched junction bases numbered 0, after V lost 2 bases and J lost 3 bases. The CDR3 sequence is 13 residues long.

The chain has TRBV6-5 and TRBJ1-2; no definite D call. This CDR3 is built from 15 residues. Germline CDR1 MNHEY, CDR2 SVGAGI. V was cut by 0 bases and J by 3 bases, with 11 bases left in between. CDR3 region: CASSYSPRFYYGYTF. The CDR3 DNA reads as TGTGCCAGCAGTTACTCCCCGAGGTTTTACTATGGCTACACCTTC.